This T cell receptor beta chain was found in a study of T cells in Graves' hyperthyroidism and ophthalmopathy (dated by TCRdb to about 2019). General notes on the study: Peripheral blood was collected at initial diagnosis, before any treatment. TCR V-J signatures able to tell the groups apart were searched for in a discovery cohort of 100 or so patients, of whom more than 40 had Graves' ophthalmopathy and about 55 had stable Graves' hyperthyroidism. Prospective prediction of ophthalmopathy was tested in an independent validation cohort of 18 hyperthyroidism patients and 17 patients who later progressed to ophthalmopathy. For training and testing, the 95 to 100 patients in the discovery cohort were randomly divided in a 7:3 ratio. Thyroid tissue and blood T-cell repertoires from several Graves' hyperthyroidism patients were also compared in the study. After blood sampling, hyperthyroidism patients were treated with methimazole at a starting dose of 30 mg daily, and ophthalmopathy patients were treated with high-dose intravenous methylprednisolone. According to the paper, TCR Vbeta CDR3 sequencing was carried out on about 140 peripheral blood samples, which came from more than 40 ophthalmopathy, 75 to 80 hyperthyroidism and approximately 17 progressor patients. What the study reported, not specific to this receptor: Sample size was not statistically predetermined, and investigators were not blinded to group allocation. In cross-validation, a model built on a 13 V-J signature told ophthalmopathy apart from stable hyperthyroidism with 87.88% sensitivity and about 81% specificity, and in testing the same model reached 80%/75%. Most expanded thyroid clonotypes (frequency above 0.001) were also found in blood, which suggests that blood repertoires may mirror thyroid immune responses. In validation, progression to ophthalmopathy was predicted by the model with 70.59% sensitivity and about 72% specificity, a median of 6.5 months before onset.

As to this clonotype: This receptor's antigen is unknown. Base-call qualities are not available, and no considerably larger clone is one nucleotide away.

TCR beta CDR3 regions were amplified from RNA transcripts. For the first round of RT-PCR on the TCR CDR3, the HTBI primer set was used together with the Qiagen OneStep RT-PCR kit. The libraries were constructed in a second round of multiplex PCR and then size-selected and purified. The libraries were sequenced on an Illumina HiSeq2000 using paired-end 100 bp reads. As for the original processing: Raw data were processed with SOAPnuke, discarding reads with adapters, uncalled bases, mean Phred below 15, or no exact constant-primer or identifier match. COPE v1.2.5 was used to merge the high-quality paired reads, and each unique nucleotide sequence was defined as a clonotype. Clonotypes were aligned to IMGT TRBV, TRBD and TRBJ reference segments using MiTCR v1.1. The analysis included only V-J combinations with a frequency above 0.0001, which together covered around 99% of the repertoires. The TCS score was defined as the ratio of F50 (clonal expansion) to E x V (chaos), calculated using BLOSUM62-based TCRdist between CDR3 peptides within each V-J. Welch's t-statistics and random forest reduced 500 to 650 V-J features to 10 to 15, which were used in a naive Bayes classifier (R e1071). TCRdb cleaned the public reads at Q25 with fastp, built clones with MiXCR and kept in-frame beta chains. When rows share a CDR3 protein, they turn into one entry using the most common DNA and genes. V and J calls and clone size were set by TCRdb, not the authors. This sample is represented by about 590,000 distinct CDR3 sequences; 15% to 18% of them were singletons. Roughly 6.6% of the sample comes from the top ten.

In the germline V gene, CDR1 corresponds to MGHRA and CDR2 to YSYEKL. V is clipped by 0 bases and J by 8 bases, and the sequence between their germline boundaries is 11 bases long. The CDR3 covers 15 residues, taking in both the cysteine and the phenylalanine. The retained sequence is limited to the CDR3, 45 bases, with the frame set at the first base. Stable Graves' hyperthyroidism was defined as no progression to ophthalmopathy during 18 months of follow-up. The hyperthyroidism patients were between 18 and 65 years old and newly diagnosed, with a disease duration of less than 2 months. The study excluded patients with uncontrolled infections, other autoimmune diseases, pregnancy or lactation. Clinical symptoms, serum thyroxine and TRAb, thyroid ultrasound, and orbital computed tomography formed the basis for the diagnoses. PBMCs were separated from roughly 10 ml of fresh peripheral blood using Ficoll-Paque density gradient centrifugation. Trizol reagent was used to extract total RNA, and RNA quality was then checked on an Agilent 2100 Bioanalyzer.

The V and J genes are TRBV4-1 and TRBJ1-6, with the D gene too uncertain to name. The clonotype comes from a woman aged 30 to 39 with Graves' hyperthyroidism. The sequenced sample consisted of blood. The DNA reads TGCGCCAGCAGCCAAGATTTCGAGGAATATTCACCCCTCCACTTT. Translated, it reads CASSQDFEEYSPLHF.